This T cell receptor (beta chain) originates from a study of beta chain features in type 1 diabetes. CDR1 is MNHEY and CDR2 is SVGAGI in the germline V gene. This CDR3 spans 13 amino acids. With V trimmed by 6 bases and J by 1 base, 1 base remained unmatched. Study-level results: In patients and controls equally, PCR might favor templates that are shorter. Patients showed naive, central memory and Treg TCRB repertoires that appeared more similar than those of healthy donors.

This clone was seen repeatedly, ten times or more. What it recognizes is unknown. Distinct nucleotide sequences in the sample also encode this CDR3. Expressed TCRB transcripts were sequenced because the isolated RNA had all been reverse transcribed beforehand. Sequenced by immunoSEQ multiplex PCR; TCRdb stores in-frame clones only, minus some. The sample carries about 130,000 clones, around 8.7% recorded once. Sequencing used central memory CD4+ T cells from blood. The source of this sequence is a young man in good health. The genes are TRBV6-5 and TRBJ1-1, with 8 nucleotides matching TRBD1. The CDR3 nucleotides are TGTGCCAGCAGGGACAGGGAGAACACTGAAGCTTTCTTT. Protein sequence: CASRDRENTEAFF.